Following are 15 T cell receptor beta chains from one sample sequenced in a study of CD8+ T cells in alopecia areata. Investigators isolated RNA and reverse transcribed it into cDNA to act as the sequencing template. Sequencing used immunoSEQ multiplex PCR; TCRdb keeps in-frame clones, though not all of them. The repertoire holds about 15,000 clones, with roughly 60% as singletons. Punch biopsies of lesional scalp, plus peripheral blood, were taken from alopecia areata patients. Sequencing used skin. All receptors come from a human donor with alopecia areata.

V gene TRBV4-2 combines with J gene TRBJ1-1, with TRBD1 identical over 8 bases. With V trimmed by 2 bases and J by 1 base, 6 bases remained unmatched. Germline CDR1 reads LGHNA; CDR2 reads YNFKEQ. This CDR3 contains 16 residues. CDR3 in DNA: TGTGCCAGCAGCCAACTTACCGGGACAGGGAACACTGAAGCTTTCTTT. Translated, it gives CASSQLTGTGNTEAFF.

This chain uses TRBV10-3 with TRBJ2-5, with no clear D. Germline V gene data show CDR1 as ENHRY and CDR2 as SYGVKD. V was cut by 8 bases and J by 5 bases, with 12 bases left in between. The CDR3 length is 12 residues. The CDR3 reads CAIGGPDETQYF. CDR3 nucleotides: TGTGCCATCGGCGGTCCGGATGAGACCCAGTACTTC.

CDR3 in amino acids: CAIRRRVSSYNEQFF. DNA for the CDR3: TGTGCCATCAGGCGCAGGGTTAGCTCCTACAATGAGCAGTTCTTC. This rearrangement joins TRBV10-3 to TRBJ2-1; possibly TRBD1 for D (5 bases). V lost 6 bases and J lost 0, with 12 bases in between. Germline V lookup: CDR1 ENHRY, CDR2 SYGVKD. The CDR3 has 15 amino acids.

This chain uses TRBV7-8 with TRBJ2-3; D possibly matches TRBD1 or TRBD2 (6 bases each). Between the trimmed V and J ends, which lost 5 bases and 5 bases, there was a span of 14 bases. Germline V gene sequence: CDR1 SGHVS, CDR2 FQNEAQ. The CDR3 length is 14 residues. CDR3: CASSPWGAEDTQYF. The CDR3 DNA follows: TGTGCCAGCAGCCCATGGGGGGCAGAAGATACGCAGTATTTT.

The V and J genes are TRBV7-8 and TRBJ1-5; D remains unclear. V lost 0 bases, J lost 0 bases, and 6 bases lay in between. The germline CDR1 and CDR2 sequences are SGHVS and FQNEAQ. CDR3 length: 15 residues. CDR3 DNA: TGTGCCAGCAGCTTAGCAGATTATAGCAATCAGCCCCAGCATTTT. Residues: CASSLADYSNQPQHF. Combining the CDR3 with reference TRBV7-8 and TRBJ1-5 gives the whole variable domain GAGVSQSPRYKVAKRGQDVALRCDPISGHVSLFWYQQALGQGPEFLTYFQNEAQLDKSGLPSDRFFAERPEGSVSTLKIQRTQQEDSAVYLCASSLADYSNQPQHFGDGTRLSIL.

There are a few counts of this clone. The chain combines TRBV27 with TRBJ2-1, with 15 bases lining up with TRBD2. The germline V gene encodes CDR1 MNHEY and CDR2 SMNVEV (reference sequence). V lost 6 bases to trimming and J lost 7 bases; unmatched junction nucleotides: 10. The CDR3 contains 17 residues. CDR3 sequence reads: CASSPRGGTSGRNEQFF. CDR3 DNA sequence: TGTGCCAGCAGCCCTCGGGGGGGGACTAGCGGGAGGAATGAGCAGTTCTTC.

The chain joins TRBV5-5 to TRBJ2-5; 7 nucleotides match TRBD1. CDR1 is SGHKS and CDR2 is YYEKEE in the germline V gene (reference sequence). Germline trimming cut 4 bases from V and 4 bases from J; bases unmatched to any gene: 10. The CDR3 has 15 residues. In DNA, the CDR3 is TGTGCCAGCAGCCTAACTGACAGGGTTGCAGAGACCCAGTACTTC. As protein: CASSLTDRVAETQYF.

This chain uses TRBV30 with TRBJ1-1; no clear D. From germline, CDR1 is GTSNPN and CDR2 SVGIG (reference sequence). Trimming pared 0 bases from V and 0 bases from J, leaving 5 bases between. The CDR3 runs 13 residues. The CDR3 loop reads CAWSVGMNTEAFF. The CDR3 bases are TGTGCCTGGAGTGTGGGAATGAACACTGAAGCTTTCTTT.

The rearrangement uses TRBV7-8 and TRBJ2-1; D remains unclear. Germline V lookup: CDR1 SGHVS, CDR2 FQNEAQ. This CDR3 is built from 19 residues. Between the trimmed V and J ends, which lost 2 bases and 0 bases, there was a span of 20 bases. The CDR3 reads CASSLRPDSTWGSYNEQFF. DNA of the CDR3: TGTGCCAGCAGCTTAAGGCCCGACTCGACTTGGGGCTCCTACAATGAGCAGTTCTTC.

The V and J genes are TRBV6-5 and TRBJ2-7; the D gene is possibly TRBD2 (6 bases). V was cut by 5 bases and J by 6 bases, with 17 bases left in between. Germline loops: CDR1 MNHEY, CDR2 SVGAGI. This CDR3 has 14 amino acids. CDR3 DNA: TGTGCCAGCAGTGCCGTGGAGGGTCGAGGCGAGCAGTACTTC. Its translation is CASSAVEGRGEQYF.

This clone was detected a few times. The chain carries TRBV29-1 and TRBJ2-5, with 7 bases matching TRBD1. This CDR3 contains 12 residues. With V trimmed by 6 bases and J by 0 bases, 1 base remained unmatched. The germline V gene encodes CDR1 SQVTM and CDR2 ANQGSEA. In DNA form, the CDR3 reads TGCAGCGTGGGGACAGACCAAGAGACCCAGTACTTC. This encodes CSVGTDQETQYF.

The chain joins TRBV29-1 to TRBJ2-1; 8 bases map to TRBD2. V was pared by 1 base and J by 1 base, with 9 bases of the junction left unmatched. The CDR3 consists of 17 residues. Germline V gene lookup returns CDR1 SQVTM and CDR2 ANQGSEA. DNA of the CDR3: TGCAGCGTTGAAGCGGGAGGGCTCTCTAAGTCCTACAATGAGCAGTTCTTC. Translating it yields CSVEAGGLSKSYNEQFF.

The gene calls are TRBV6-5 and TRBJ2-5; D perhaps matches TRBD2 (5 bases). Germline lookup yields CDR1 MNHEY and CDR2 SVGAGI. The CDR3 consists of 14 residues. Trimming pared 2 bases from V and 13 bases from J, leaving 20 bases between. The CDR3 nucleotides are TGTGCCAGCAGTTACGGGTGGTATCCCCGGACTCTGTACTTC. Translated: CASSYGWYPRTLYF.

This clone has a handful of counts. This rearrangement joins TRBV7-9 to TRBJ2-1; possibly TRBD1 for D (6 bases). V lost 1 base and J 6 bases, leaving 22 bases between the germline ends. This CDR3 has 18 amino acids. Germline CDR1 is SEHNR and CDR2 is FQNEAQ (reference sequence). CDR3 amino acids: CASSLGASGPVGGNEQFF. The CDR3 coding sequence is TGTGCCAGCAGCTTAGGGGCATCGGGCCCTGTAGGGGGCAATGAGCAGTTCTTC.

The V and J genes are TRBV6-1 and TRBJ1-1; maybe TRBD1 (6 bases). The germline CDR1 and CDR2 sequences are MNHNS and SASEGT. The ends were cut back, 1 base at V and 4 bases at J, with 13 bases in the middle. The CDR3 extends over 15 amino acids. This chain's CDR3 is CASSEGTARSTEAFF. The DNA for the CDR3 is TGTGCCAGCAGTGAAGGGACAGCCCGTTCCACTGAAGCTTTCTTT.